These 32 T cell receptor beta chains share one sample of origin, sequenced in a study of T cell repertoires in aging, cancer and after chemotherapy. Amplification of TCR beta used genomic DNA extracted from peripheral blood. Multiplex touch-down PCR with TRB-A/B primers amplified rearranged V-D-J TRB sequences. TCRdb analysed the multiplex PCR reads with MiXCR anew, one entry per CDR3 protein. This table has just under 10,000 distinct CDR3 sequences, about 30% appearing once. Material for sequencing was blood. The origin of the receptors is a human donor in good health.

The V and J genes are TRBV28 and TRBJ2-1; D is perhaps TRBD2 (6 bases). The germline V gene encodes CDR1 MDHEN and CDR2 SYDVKM. There are 15 residues in the CDR3. V lost 7 bases and J 3 bases, leaving 16 bases between the germline ends. Written as DNA, the CDR3 is TGTGCCAGCACCTCCGGGCAGGGAGGCTACAATGAGCAGTTCTTC. Translation: CASTSGQGGYNEQFF.

This clonotype has just a few counts. The chain combines TRBV12-3 or TRBV12-4 with TRBJ2-5; 8 positions agree with TRBD2. The CDR3 spans 15 residues. V lost 8 bases to trimming and J lost 5 bases; unmatched junction nucleotides: 13. The CDR3 is CASAGNGRVGETQYF. The CDR3 bases are TGTGCCAGCGCCGGTAACGGGAGGGTGGGGGAGACCCAGTACTTC.

This clonotype was detected a few times. For the CDR3, the DNA is TGTGCCAGCTCACCGAGGGGAGAGAACGAGCAGTACTTC. Encoded protein: CASSPRGENEQYF. The J gene is TRBJ2-7, the V gene TRBV18; D could derive from TRBD1 or TRBD2 (5 bases each). The CDR3 totals 13 residues. V was shortened by 3 bases and J by 5 bases, with 11 bases between the two germline ends. Germline assignment: CDR1 KGHSH and CDR2 LQKENI.

The CDR3 sequence: CASSLPTSGGQETQYF. The CDR3 DNA sequence: TGTGCCAGCAGCTTACCGACTAGCGGGGGACAAGAGACCCAGTACTTC. The V call is TRBV7-6, the J call TRBJ2-5, with TRBD2 matching 12 bases. Germline V CDR1 and CDR2: SGHVS, FNYEAQ. J gave up 2 bases and V 2 bases, and 3 bases lay outside the gene matches. This CDR3 is 16 amino acids long.

In its sample, this clonotype was seen a few times. The rearrangement uses TRBV24-1 and TRBJ2-3; D assignment may be TRBD1 or TRBD2 (5 bases each). CDR3 length: 13 residues. The germline V gene has CDR1 KGHDR and CDR2 SFDVKD. Trimming stripped 8 bases from V and 0 bases from J, with 8 bases between. DNA for the CDR3: TGTGCCACCACCGAGGGGAGCACAGATACGCAGTATTTT. Translated, it gives CATTEGSTDTQYF.

This clonotype is medium-sized by share. The chain couples TRBV29-1 to TRBJ2-2, with TRBD2 identical over 9 bases. V gave up 0 bases and J gave up 5 bases; unmatched junction bases: 7. The germline V gene has CDR1 SQVTM and CDR2 ANQGSEA. This CDR3 is 16 amino acids long. The CDR3 is CSVEDRKTSGTGELFF. The CDR3 DNA reads TGCAGCGTTGAAGATCGGAAGACTAGCGGTACCGGGGAGCTGTTTTTT.

A remark on this clonotype: A much larger clone sits a single nucleotide away, making a read error possible. The V call is TRBV11-3, the J call TRBJ2-1, with TRBD1 as a possible D gene (5 bases). CDR3 length: 14 amino acids. V lost 5 bases and J lost 2, with 10 bases in between. The V gene's germline CDR1 is SGHNT and CDR2 YENEEA. This CDR3 is CASSTQGPYNEQFF. The CDR3 DNA sequence: TGTGCCAGCAGCACCCAGGGCCCCTACAATGAGCAGTTCTTC.

By share of the sample, this clonotype is medium-sized. The V call is TRBV29-1, the J call TRBJ2-3; the D gene is possibly TRBD2 (5 bases). This CDR3 is built from 12 residues. Trimming took off 8 bases at V and 4 bases at J, with 13 bases between the two ends. Germline CDR1 is SQVTM and CDR2 is ANQGSEA. Here the CDR3 reads CSLISGADTQYF. CDR3 DNA: TGCAGCCTTATAAGCGGCGCAGATACGCAGTATTTT.

This clonotype has just a few counts. The CDR3, as DNA: TGTGCCGCGACAGGAGACTACTATGGCTACACCTTC. It translates to CAATGDYYGYTF. The chain couples TRBV30 to TRBJ1-2; D perhaps matches TRBD1 (6 bases). The CDR3 extends over 12 amino acids. Germline V gene lookup returns CDR1 GTSNPN and CDR2 SVGIG (reference sequence). The germline V and J ends were trimmed by 8 bases and 3 bases, with 13 bases remaining between them.

This clonotype ranks as medium-sized (0.01 to 0.1%). V gene TRBV30 combines with J gene TRBJ1-2; 8 bases fit TRBD1. The CDR3 extends over 14 amino acids. Losses at the gene ends were 4 bases for V and 8 bases for J; bases not matched to a gene: 12. Germline CDR1 is GTSNPN and CDR2 is SVGIG (reference sequence). CDR3 loop: CAWTGTIQGDGYTF. As DNA, the CDR3 is TGTGCCTGGACGGGGACGATACAGGGGGACGGCTACACCTTC.

This chain joins TRBV30 and TRBJ2-7; D remains unclear. Germline values: CDR1 GTSNPN, CDR2 SVGIG (reference sequence). V lost 0 bases to trimming and J lost 7 bases, with 16 bases between them. The length of the CDR3 is 14 residues. This CDR3 reads CAWSVSQLLGEQYF. CDR3 coding DNA: TGTGCCTGGAGTGTAAGTCAGCTCCTAGGAGAGCAGTACTTC.

This clonotype has more than one count but fewer than ten. The rearrangement uses TRBV7-9 and TRBJ2-7, with a weak D call TRBD1 (5 bases). The CDR3 covers 13 residues. The V end was cut by 4 bases, the J end by 2 bases, with 9 bases between. Germline loops: CDR1 SEHNR, CDR2 FQNEAQ (reference sequence). The CDR3 reads CASSWEGAYEQYF. CDR3 sequence (DNA): TGTGCCAGCAGCTGGGAAGGGGCCTACGAGCAGTACTTC.

The chain is built from TRBV14 and TRBJ2-1, with TRBD1 matching over 9 bases. The V gene's germline CDR1 is SGHDN and CDR2 FVKESK. J gave up 6 bases and V 3 bases, and 12 bases lay outside the gene matches. The CDR3 covers 17 residues. CDR3 sequence reads: CASSHTLGQGSSNEQFF. CDR3 DNA: TGTGCCAGCAGCCACACCTTGGGACAGGGATCGTCCAATGAGCAGTTCTTC. Using reference TRBV14 and TRBJ2-1 for the parts outside the CDR3, the full variable domain is EAGVTQFPSHSVIEKGQTVTLRCDPISGHDNLYWYRRVMGKEIKFLLHFVKESKQDESGMPNNRFLAERTGGTYSTLKVQPAELEDSGVYFCASSHTLGQGSSNEQFFGPGTRLTVL.

The V call is TRBV5-1, the J call TRBJ1-1, with D unclear. V was pared by 2 bases and J by 2 bases, with 13 bases between. The CDR3 is 15 amino acids. CDR1 is SGHRS and CDR2 is YFSETQ in the germline V gene. In DNA, the CDR3 is TGCGCCAGCAGCTTTTGGGCAGGCCCAAACACTGAAGCTTTCTTT. Its translation is CASSFWAGPNTEAFF.

As regards this clonotype: Mismatch with germline at one junction end may stem from a read error. The rearrangement links TRBV5-1 to TRBJ1-1; D is unresolved. This CDR3 comprises 14 residues. CDR1 and CDR2 (germline): SGHRS, YFSETQ. The CDR3 protein is CASSLIERNTEAIF. DNA for the CDR3: TGCGCCAGCAGCTTGATCGAACGGAACACTGAAGCTATCTTT.

The chain combines TRBV5-1 with TRBJ2-2, with a tentative D call TRBD1 (5 bases). The CDR3 loop spans 15 amino acids. The V end lost 0 bases, the J end lost 5 bases, and 11 bases lay between the germline ends. From germline, CDR1 is SGHRS and CDR2 YFSETQ. The chain's CDR3 is CASSLGTGETGELFF. The CDR3 DNA reads as TGCGCCAGCAGCTTGGGAACAGGAGAAACCGGGGAGCTGTTTTTT.

The chain has TRBV6-5 and TRBJ1-2; D ambiguous. This CDR3 is 15 amino acids long. Trimming pared 8 bases from V and 4 bases from J, leaving 20 bases between. Per the germline V gene, CDR1 is MNHEY and CDR2 is SVGAGI. Written as DNA, the CDR3 is TGTGCCAGCGCTACCAAAGGCGGGTTCCTCTATGGCTACACCTTC. Its translation: CASATKGGFLYGYTF.

The genes are TRBV6-5 and TRBJ1-1; possibly TRBD1 for D (5 bases). The CDR3 is 14 residues long. CDR1 is MNHEY, CDR2 SVGAGI, per germline. With 4 bases removed from V and 2 bases from J, the gap between germline ends came to 11 bases. The CDR3 DNA is TGTGCCAGCAGTTTCAACCGGGGCAACACTGAAGCTTTCTTT. This translates into CASSFNRGNTEAFF.

This rearrangement joins TRBV6-5 to TRBJ1-5, with D perhaps TRBD1 (6 bases). The germline V gene has CDR1 MNHEY and CDR2 SVGAGI. With 7 bases removed from V and 4 bases from J, the gap between germline ends came to 11 bases. The CDR3 consists of 13 residues. The CDR3 spells CASTEGGNQPQHF. The CDR3 nucleotides are TGTGCCAGCACCGAGGGGGGGAATCAGCCCCAGCATTTT.

This clonotype was counted only a few times. The J gene is TRBJ1-1, the V gene TRBV29-1, with D uncertain. Germline V lookup: CDR1 SQVTM, CDR2 ANQGSEA. The CDR3 is 12 residues long. V was trimmed by 8 bases and J by 1 base, leaving 11 bases between them. The DNA for the CDR3 is TGCAGCACCTACTCCGGGAACACTGAAGCTTTCTTT. Its translation is CSTYSGNTEAFF.

The chain recombines TRBV29-1 with TRBJ2-7; D possibly corresponds to TRBD2 (5 bases). Per germline, CDR1 SQVTM and CDR2 ANQGSEA. The ends were cut back, 7 bases at V and 2 bases at J, with 21 bases in the middle. CDR3 length: 15 amino acids. The CDR3 region is CSADGFLGGTYEQYF. In DNA, the CDR3 is TGCAGCGCTGACGGATTCTTAGGAGGAACCTACGAGCAGTACTTC.

A single count supports this clonotype. The V call is TRBV5-1, the J call TRBJ2-3, with 8 positions matching TRBD1. Germline V CDR1 and CDR2: SGHRS, YFSETQ. Trimming at V came to 0 bases and at J to 2 bases, leaving 14 bases not matched to a gene. The CDR3 sequence is 19 residues long. CDR3 DNA: TGCGCCAGCAGCTTGGATGGGACAGGAAGATCTAAAAACACAGATACGCAGTATTTT. It is translated as CASSLDGTGRSKNTDTQYF.

This chain links TRBV18 with TRBJ1-2, with a possible D match to TRBD1 (5 bases). Germline V lookup: CDR1 KGHSH, CDR2 LQKENI. The CDR3 has 15 amino acids. Trimming stripped 6 bases from V and 4 bases from J, with 18 bases between. The CDR3 region is CASSPRAGTRYGYTF. For the CDR3, the DNA is TGTGCCAGCTCTCCTCGCGCAGGGACGCGCTATGGCTACACCTTC. Using reference TRBV18 and TRBJ1-2 for the parts outside the CDR3, the full variable domain is NAGVMQNPRHLVRRRGQEARLRCSPMKGHSHVYWYRQLPEEGLKFMVYLQKENIIDESGMPKERFSAEFPKEGPSILRIQQVVRGDSAAYFCASSPRAGTRYGYTFGSGTRLTVV.

In its sample, this clonotype ranks as medium-sized. V is TRBV11-3 and J is TRBJ2-3; 7 bases match TRBD2. Germline loops: CDR1 SGHNT, CDR2 YENEEA. The CDR3 runs 12 residues. V shed 7 bases and J 9 bases; nucleotides not matched to a gene: 7. CDR3 bases: TGTGCCAGCATCGGGGACGGGAGGACGCAGTATTTT. Translating it yields CASIGDGRTQYF.

In its sample, this clonotype was seen a few times. The gene calls are TRBV30 and TRBJ2-7; D is unresolved. This CDR3 is 13 amino acids long. V lost 3 bases and J lost 3, with 12 bases in between. The germline CDR1 and CDR2 sequences are GTSNPN and SVGIG (reference sequence). CDR3 amino acids: CAWRASALYEQYF. For the CDR3, the DNA is TGTGCCTGGAGAGCCTCTGCCCTCTACGAGCAGTACTTC. The full variable domain, rest sourced from reference TRBV30 and TRBJ2-7, is SQTIHQWPATLVQPVGSPLSLECTVEGTSNPNLYWYRQAAGRGLQLLFYSVGIGQISSEVPQNLSASRPQDRQFILSSKKLLLSDSGFYLCAWRASALYEQYFGPGTRLTVT.

This sequence joins TRBV19 and TRBJ1-5, with D perhaps matching TRBD1 (5 bases). This CDR3 spans 14 amino acids. The V and J ends lost 6 bases and 3 bases respectively, with 12 bases between them. Germline CDR1 reads LNHDA; CDR2 reads SQIVND (reference sequence). CDR3 in amino acids: CASRGGAINQPQHF. CDR3 sequence (DNA): TGTGCCAGTAGGGGAGGGGCGATCAATCAGCCCCAGCATTTT. The full variable domain, its missing parts supplied by reference TRBV19 and TRBJ1-5, is DGGITQSPKYLFRKEGQNVTLSCEQNLNHDAMYWYRQDPGQGLRLIYYSQIVNDFQKGDIAEGYSVSREKKESFPLTVTSAQKNPTAFYLCASRGGAINQPQHFGDGTRLSIL.

This clonotype was found a few times. The chain is built from TRBV6-4 and TRBJ2-1; D call uncertain. V lost 6 bases, J lost 4 bases, and 16 bases lay in between. Germline CDR1 MRHNA, CDR2 SNTAGT. This CDR3 is 15 amino acids long. The CDR3 DNA reads as TGTGCCAGCAGCGACGGGCAGGACCCGTACAATGAGCAGTTCTTC. Protein: CASSDGQDPYNEQFF.

This clonotype showed up just a few times. The chain links TRBV12-3 or TRBV12-4 to TRBJ1-1; D gene ambiguous. The CDR3 sequence is 14 residues long. V was trimmed by 3 bases and J by 2 bases, leaving 10 bases between them. CDR3 nucleotide sequence: TGTGCCAGCAGTTTTACCCAAATCAACACTGAAGCTTTCTTT. Translating gives CASSFTQINTEAFF.

This clonotype was recorded a few times. The V gene is TRBV6-5, the J gene TRBJ1-2; 9 bases align to TRBD1. This CDR3 is 16 amino acids long. Trimming removed 2 bases from V and 4 bases from J; junction bases left unmatched: 8. Germline lookup yields CDR1 MNHEY and CDR2 SVGAGI. The CDR3 reads CASSYRDRAFGYGYTF. In DNA, the CDR3 is TGTGCCAGCAGTTACAGGGACAGGGCTTTTGGCTATGGCTACACCTTC.

About this clonotype itself: This may be a read error: a much more frequent sequence differs by one nucleotide. The chain combines TRBV29-1 with TRBJ2-7, with TRBD1 matching 7 bases. Germline V gene lookup returns CDR1 SQVTM and CDR2 ANQGSEA. CDR3 size: 14 residues. Unmatched junction bases numbered 6, after V lost 3 bases and J lost 1 base. The CDR3 protein is CSVEDRWLSYEQYF. The CDR3 DNA is TGCAGCGTTGAGGACAGGTGGCTATCCTACGAGCAGTACTTC.

This clonotype was detected a few times. This chain joins TRBV11-3 and TRBJ2-7; TRBD1 is a possible D gene (6 bases). Germline V gene data show CDR1 as SGHNT and CDR2 as YENEEA. The V end was cut by 5 bases, the J end by 6 bases, with 11 bases between. The CDR3 spans 12 residues. CDR3 protein: CASSLTGSEQYF. The CDR3 region has the DNA TGTGCCAGCAGCCTTACAGGGTCCGAGCAGTACTTC.

The V gene is TRBV6-5, the J gene TRBJ1-2; D is uncertain. The germline V gene encodes CDR1 MNHEY and CDR2 SVGAGI. With 11 bases removed from V and 6 bases from J, the gap between germline ends came to 16 bases. The length of the CDR3 is 12 residues. The CDR3 loop is CASSPSTNGYTF. As DNA, the CDR3 is TGTGCCTCCTCCCCCAGTACTAATGGCTACACCTTC.